Here is one T cell receptor beta chain with its context. Original methodology: Scientists estimated how many nucleated cells there were by amplifying reference gene primers. Using immunoSEQ multiplex PCR, the repertoire was profiled, and TCRdb retains in-frame clones only, with some absent. The V and J calls and clone size were taken over from that table, and D and trimming were inferred from the DNA. The data show 130,000 to 150,000 clones, with 65% to 80% seen just once and 3.5% to 4.5% held by the top ten. The data are from a study of blood T cell repertoires in COVID-19. Study overall: From the United States, Italy and Spain came samples of acute and convalescent COVID-19. PBMCs, B-cell-depleted T cells, or T cells were the source of the cDNA or gDNA that made up the material.

Germline V gene sequence: CDR1 MGHRA, CDR2 YSYEKL. This CDR3 comprises 16 residues. The germline V and J ends were trimmed by 1 base and 4 bases, with 17 bases remaining between them. The chain couples TRBV4-1 to TRBJ2-7, with D tentatively TRBD1 (5 bases). The sample was peripheral blood. The TCR originated in a man aged 55 to 70 with acute or convalescent COVID-19. CDR3 DNA sequence: TGCGCCAGCAGCCAAGTTCCTGCGACAGACGTGTACGAGCAGTACTTC. Amino acids: CASSQVPATDVYEQYF.